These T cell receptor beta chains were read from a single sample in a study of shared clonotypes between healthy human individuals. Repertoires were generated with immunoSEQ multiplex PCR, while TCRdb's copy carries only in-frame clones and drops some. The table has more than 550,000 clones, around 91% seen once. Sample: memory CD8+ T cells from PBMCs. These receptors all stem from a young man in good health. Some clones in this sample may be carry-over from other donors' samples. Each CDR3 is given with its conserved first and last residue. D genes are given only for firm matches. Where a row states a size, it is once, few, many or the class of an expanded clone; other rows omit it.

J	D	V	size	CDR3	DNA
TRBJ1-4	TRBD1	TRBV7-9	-	CASSSWDRENSEKLFF	TGTGCCAGCAGCTCATGGGACAGGGAAAATAGTGAAAAACTGTTTTTT
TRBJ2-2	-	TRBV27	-	CASSLRQAPWELFF	TGTGCCAGCAGTTTAAGGCAGGCCCCCTGGGAGCTGTTTTTT
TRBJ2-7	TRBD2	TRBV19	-	CASSILVAGPDEQYF	TGTGCCAGTAGTATCCTTGTAGCGGGGCCCGACGAGCAGTACTTC
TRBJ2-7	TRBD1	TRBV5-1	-	CASSPGQGLYEQYF	TGCGCCAGCAGCCCAGGACAGGGTCTTTACGAGCAGTACTTC
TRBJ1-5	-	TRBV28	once	CASSLGSNQPQHF	TGTGCCAGCAGTTTGGGGAGCAATCAGCCCCAGCATTTT
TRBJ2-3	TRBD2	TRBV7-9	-	CASSAQPGLAALPDTQYF	TGTGCCAGCAGCGCGCAACCGGGACTAGCGGCCCTCCCAGATACGCAGTATTTT
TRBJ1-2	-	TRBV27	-	CASSLTSVRDGYTF	TGTGCCAGCAGTTTAACGTCAGTAAGGGATGGCTACACCTTC
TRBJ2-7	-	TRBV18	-	CASSPPALPGEQYF	TGTGCCAGCTCACCACCGGCCCTTCCGGGGGAGCAGTACTTC
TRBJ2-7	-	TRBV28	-	CASNHRGLAGLYEQYF	TGTGCCAGCAATCATAGGGGGCTAGCGGGTTTATACGAGCAGTACTTC
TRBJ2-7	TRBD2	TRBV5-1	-	CASSSSGIYEQYF	TGCGCCAGCAGCTCAAGCGGGATCTACGAGCAGTACTTC
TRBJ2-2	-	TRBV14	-	CASSRRQGFIGELFF	TGTGCCAGCAGCCGGCGTCAGGGATTCATCGGGGAGCTGTTTTTT
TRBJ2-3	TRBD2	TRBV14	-	CASSQDQRDLTDTQYF	TGTGCCAGCAGCCAAGATCAGCGGGACCTCACAGATACGCAGTATTTT
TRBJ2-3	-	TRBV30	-	CAWTPRGGNLDTQYF	TGTGCCTGGACCCCCCGTGGGGGAAACCTCGATACGCAGTATTTT
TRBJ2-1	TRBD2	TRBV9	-	CASSAESSGYNEQFF	TGTGCCAGCAGCGCCGAGTCTAGCGGCTACAATGAGCAGTTCTTC
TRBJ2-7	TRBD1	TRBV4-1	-	CASSQDRTGSSYEQYF	TGCGCCAGCAGCCAAGATCGGACAGGGAGCTCCTACGAGCAGTACTTC
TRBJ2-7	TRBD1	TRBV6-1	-	CASSDWSRQGQYF	TGTGCCAGCAGTGATTGGTCCCGACAGGGGCAGTACTTC
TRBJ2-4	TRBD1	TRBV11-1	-	CASSLTPKTGAQTKNIQYF	TGTGCCAGCAGCTTGACCCCGAAGACAGGGGCGCAAACCAAAAACATTCAGTACTTC
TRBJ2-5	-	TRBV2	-	CASSEVWGAQETQYF	TGTGCCAGCAGTGAAGTGTGGGGTGCCCAAGAGACCCAGTACTTC
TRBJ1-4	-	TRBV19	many	CASSNRATNEKLFF	TGTGCCAGTAGTAACAGAGCAACTAATGAAAAACTGTTTTTT
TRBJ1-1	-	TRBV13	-	CASSSRVTEAFF	TGTGCCAGCAGCTCCCGCGTAACTGAAGCTTTCTTT
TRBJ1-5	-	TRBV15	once	CATSPWVSNQPQHF	TGTGCCACCAGCCCCTGGGTTAGCAATCAGCCCCAGCATTTT
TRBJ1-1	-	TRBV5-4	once	CASHTGEGNTEAFF	TGTGCCAGCCACACGGGGGAGGGGAACACTGAAGCTTTCTTT
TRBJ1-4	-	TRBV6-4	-	CASSDSWGYKVGEKLFF	TGTGCCAGCAGTGACTCGTGGGGTTACAAGGTTGGTGAAAAACTGTTTTTT
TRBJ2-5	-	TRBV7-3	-	CASSLTGTQETQYF	TGTGCCAGCAGCTTAACGGGCACGCAAGAGACCCAGTACTTC
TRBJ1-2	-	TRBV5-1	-	CASSLGAVYGYTF	TGCGCCAGCAGCTTGGGGGCAGTCTATGGCTACACCTTC
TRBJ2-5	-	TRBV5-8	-	CASSLGRGTYQETQYF	TGTGCCAGCAGCTTGGGGCGGGGAACGTACCAAGAGACCCAGTACTTC
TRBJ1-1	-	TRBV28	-	CASSLVGHRTEAFF	TGTGCCAGCAGTTTGGTGGGACATCGCACTGAAGCTTTCTTT
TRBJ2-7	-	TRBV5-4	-	CASSLKDSFDEQYF	TGTGCCAGCAGCTTGAAGGACTCCTTCGACGAGCAGTACTTC
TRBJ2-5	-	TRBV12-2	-	CASRVHGCEQETQYF	TGTGCAAGTCGCGTACACGGGTGCGAGCAAGAGACCCAGTACTTC
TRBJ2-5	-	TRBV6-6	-	CASSYAFGDVETQYF	TGTGCCAGCAGTTACGCCTTCGGGGACGTTGAGACCCAGTACTTC
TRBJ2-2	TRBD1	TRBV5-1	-	CASSSGQGRRELFF	TGCGCCAGCAGCTCGGGACAGGGCAGAAGGGAGCTGTTTTTT
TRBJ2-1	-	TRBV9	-	CASSVVAASYNEQFF	TGTGCCAGCAGCGTAGTTGCGGCCTCCTACAATGAGCAGTTCTTC
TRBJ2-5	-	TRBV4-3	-	CASSQSYLGRGQETQYF	TGCGCCAGCAGCCAATCCTACTTAGGACGGGGACAAGAGACCCAGTACTTC
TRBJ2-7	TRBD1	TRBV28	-	CASLRDRGIYEQYF	TGTGCCAGCCTAAGGGACAGGGGAATCTACGAGCAGTACTTC
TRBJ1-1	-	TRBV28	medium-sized	CASNPQGTEAFF	TGTGCCAGCAACCCTCAGGGCACTGAAGCTTTCTTT
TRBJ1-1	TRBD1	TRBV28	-	CASSPVTQGLKFTEAFF	TGTGCCAGCAGCCCCGTTACACAGGGGTTAAAGTTTACTGAAGCTTTCTTT
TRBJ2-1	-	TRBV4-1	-	CASKKLGTPNEQFF	TGCGCCAGCAAGAAACTCGGGACTCCAAATGAGCAGTTCTTC
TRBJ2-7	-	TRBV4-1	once	CASSQDGVGKLYEQYF	TGCGCCAGCAGCCAAGATGGAGTAGGGAAGCTCTACGAGCAGTACTTC
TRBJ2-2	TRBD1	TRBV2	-	CASAGHIQGLMTGELFF	TGTGCCAGCGCCGGGCATATACAGGGGCTTATGACCGGGGAGCTGTTTTTT
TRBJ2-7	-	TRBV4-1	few	CASSQDFYEQYF	TGCGCCAGCAGCCAAGATTTCTACGAGCAGTACTTC
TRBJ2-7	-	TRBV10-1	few	CASSEVDTYEQYF	TGCGCCAGCAGTGAGGTTGATACCTACGAGCAGTACTTC
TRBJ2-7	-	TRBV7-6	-	CASSLDHYEQYF	TGTGCCAGCAGCTTAGACCATTACGAGCAGTACTTC
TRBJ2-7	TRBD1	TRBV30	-	CAWSTGQLNEQYF	TGTGCCTGGAGTACGGGACAGTTAAACGAGCAGTACTTC
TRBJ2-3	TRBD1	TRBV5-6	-	CASSSGQGGRTDTQYF	TGTGCCAGCAGCTCGGGACAGGGAGGGAGAACAGATACGCAGTATTTT
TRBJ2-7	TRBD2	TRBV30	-	CAWIDYSGITYEQYF	TGTGCCTGGATCGACTATAGCGGGATCACCTACGAGCAGTACTTC
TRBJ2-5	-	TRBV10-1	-	CASSEIFPNQETQYF	TGCGCCAGCAGTGAGATCTTCCCGAACCAAGAGACCCAGTACTTC
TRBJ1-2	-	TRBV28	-	CASIRTPVREYGYTF	TGTGCCAGCATAAGGACACCCGTCAGGGAGTATGGCTACACCTTC
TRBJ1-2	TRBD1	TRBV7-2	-	CASSLDPGTGTGTGYTF	TGTGCCAGCAGCTTAGATCCTGGTACCGGGACAGGGACTGGCTACACCTTC
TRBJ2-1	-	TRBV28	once	CASLDSYNEQFF	TGTGCCAGTCTTGACTCCTACAATGAGCAGTTCTTC
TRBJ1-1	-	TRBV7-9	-	CASSHRDFNTEAFF	TGTGCCAGCAGTCACAGGGATTTTAACACTGAAGCTTTCTTT
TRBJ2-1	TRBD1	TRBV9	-	CASSGQGVNEQFF	TGTGCCAGCAGTGGACAGGGAGTGAATGAGCAGTTCTTC
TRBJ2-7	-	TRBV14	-	CASSQVMVGRTYEQYF	TGTGCCAGCAGCCAAGTAATGGTTGGAAGAACCTACGAGCAGTACTTC
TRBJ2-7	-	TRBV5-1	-	CASSLAPLAYEQYF	TGCGCCAGCAGCTTGGCCCCCTTGGCCTACGAGCAGTACTTC
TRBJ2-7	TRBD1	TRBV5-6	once	CASSLAGTAREQYF	TGTGCCAGCAGCTTGGCCGGGACAGCTCGGGAGCAGTACTTC
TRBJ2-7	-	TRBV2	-	CASSEFASGPSYEQYF	TGTGCCAGCAGTGAATTTGCCAGCGGCCCCTCCTACGAGCAGTACTTC
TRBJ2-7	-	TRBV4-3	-	CASSHTSVGGSYEQYF	TGCGCCAGCAGCCACACCTCAGTTGGGGGATCCTACGAGCAGTACTTC
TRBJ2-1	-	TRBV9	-	CASSVGANEQFF	TGTGCCAGCAGCGTAGGCGCAAATGAGCAGTTCTTC
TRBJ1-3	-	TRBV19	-	CATFGQSRNTIYF	TGTGCCACGTTCGGACAGTCAAGAAACACCATATATTTT
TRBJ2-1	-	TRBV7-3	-	CASSDLAATSYNEQFF	TGTGCCAGCAGCGACTTAGCGGCTACCTCCTACAATGAGCAGTTCTTC
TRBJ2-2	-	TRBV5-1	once	CASSLAGNTGELFF	TGCGCCAGCAGCTTAGCGGGCAACACCGGGGAGCTGTTTTTT